These 22 T cell receptor beta chains share one sample of origin, sequenced in a study of radiotherapy plus CTLA-4 blockade in lung cancer. Assay: immunoSEQ multiplex PCR; the TCRdb copy retains only in-frame clones and omits some. The table includes 60,000 to 70,000 clones, 79% detected once. Sequenced material: peripheral blood, taken from a patient treated with radiotherapy plus ipilimumab. These receptors all come from a human donor with non-small cell lung cancer who had a complete response to radiotherapy plus ipilimumab.

The V and J genes are TRBV6-5 and TRBJ1-3; no clear D gene. CDR1 and CDR2 from the germline V gene are MNHEY and SVGAGI. This CDR3 comprises 15 residues. Deletions cut 5 bases from V and 2 bases from J, with 13 bases between. The CDR3 reads CASSKRDMPGNTIYF. In nucleotides, the CDR3 is TGTGCCAGCAGTAAGAGAGACATGCCTGGAAACACCATATATTTT.

This clone was detected only a few times. J is TRBJ2-1 and V is TRBV5-6, with 10 bases lining up with TRBD2. V shed 5 bases and J 7 bases; nucleotides not matched to a gene: 9. Per the germline V gene, CDR1 is SGHDT and CDR2 is YYEEEE. The CDR3 totals 15 residues. CDR3 sequence (DNA): TGTGCCAGCAGACTCCTAGCGGGGGTAACAAATGAGCAGTTCTTC. Its protein is CASRLLAGVTNEQFF.

The gene calls are TRBV5-1 and TRBJ1-6; 7 positions match TRBD1. The CDR3 sequence is 15 residues long. Germline V gives CDR1 SGHRS, CDR2 YFSETQ. Unmatched junction bases numbered 8, after V lost 4 bases and J lost 7 bases. The CDR3 DNA is TGCGCCAGCAGCCTTGAGACAGGGCGCAATTCACCCCTCCACTTT. It codes for CASSLETGRNSPLHF.

A few counts support this clone. V and J are TRBV4-1 and TRBJ2-6; D unclear. The CDR3 is 16 amino acids. Germline lookup yields CDR1 MGHRA and CDR2 YSYEKL. Trimming took 1 base from V and 1 from J, leaving 8 bases between them. CDR3 DNA sequence: TGCGCCAGCAGCCAAGTTGCCACGTCTGGGGCCAACGTCCTGACTTTC. It encodes CASSQVATSGANVLTF.

The chain combines TRBV6-1 with TRBJ1-1, with 9 nucleotides matching TRBD1. The ends lost 8 bases at V and 4 bases at J; junction bases unmatched: 5. Per germline, CDR1 MNHNS and CDR2 SASEGT. The length of the CDR3 is 13 residues. This CDR3 is CASLQGAPTEAFF. CDR3 nucleotide sequence: TGTGCCAGCTTACAGGGGGCGCCCACTGAAGCTTTCTTT.

J is TRBJ1-1 and V is TRBV2, with D tentatively TRBD1 (6 bases). V lost 6 bases, J lost 6 bases, and 14 bases lay in between. There are 13 residues in the CDR3. CDR1 SNHLY and CDR2 FYNNEI come from the germline V gene. CDR3 amino acids: CASSFRGNPEAFF. In DNA, the CDR3 is TGTGCCAGCAGCTTCAGGGGCAACCCTGAAGCTTTCTTT.

V and J are TRBV7-2 and TRBJ1-2; 11 bases map to TRBD1. Germline V CDR1 and CDR2: SGHTA, FQGNSA. The CDR3 covers 17 residues. With 1 base clipped from V and 8 bases from J, the junction kept 12 bases outside the gene matches. CDR3 DNA: TGTGCCAGCAGCTTAGAAGTGAGTTCGGACAGGGGGCGAGGCTACACCTTC. Translating it yields CASSLEVSSDRGRGYTF.

The V and J genes are TRBV11-2 and TRBJ2-5; the match to TRBD2 covers 8 bases. The CDR3 loop spans 14 amino acids. Germline V gene data show CDR1 as SGHAT and CDR2 as FQNNGV. J lost 5 bases, V lost 3 bases, and 5 bases had no gene match. CDR3 nucleotides: TGTGCCAGCAGCTTCTCAGCGGGAGTGGAGACCCAGTACTTC. The encoded protein is CASSFSAGVETQYF.

The rearrangement joins TRBV6-5 to TRBJ2-1, with a weak D call TRBD1 (5 bases). The CDR3 is 13 residues long. Germline CDR1 is MNHEY and CDR2 is SVGAGI. Trimming cost V 6 bases and J 14 bases, with 20 bases left between them. CDR3 DNA: TGTGCCAGCAGCCCGACAGTCCGCAGTGGGGAGTTCTTC. It translates to CASSPTVRSGEFF.

The rearrangement joins TRBV29-1 to TRBJ2-2; no clear D gene. The CDR3 covers 15 residues. V dropped 0 bases and J dropped 6 bases, with 14 bases sitting between them. Germline-derived CDR1 and CDR2 are SQVTM and ANQGSEA. The CDR3: CSVEDQTSVAGELFF. DNA of the CDR3: TGCAGCGTTGAAGATCAGACGTCGGTTGCCGGGGAGCTGTTTTTT.

As to this clone: Other DNA sequences from this sample encode an identical CDR3 as well. The chain employs TRBV19 and TRBJ1-2, with a weak D call TRBD1 (6 bases). V was clipped by 6 bases and J by 7 bases, with 21 bases between them. In germline, CDR1 is LNHDA, CDR2 SQIVND (reference sequence). The CDR3 has 15 residues. The CDR3 nucleotides are TGTGCCAGTAGGGACGGTGGAGGGGGTAAGGGTGGCTACACCTTC. Protein product: CASRDGGGGKGGYTF.

The V gene is TRBV7-6, the J gene TRBJ2-3; D is unclear. The germline gives CDR1 SGHVS, CDR2 FNYEAQ. V shed 4 bases and J shed 6 bases, with 11 bases lying between them. The CDR3 runs to 13 residues. The DNA of the CDR3 is TGTGCCAGCAGCTCTTTCCTTGAGGATACGCAGTATTTT. Translated: CASSSFLEDTQYF.

This clone came up once. The gene calls are TRBV20-1 and TRBJ1-2; 7 nucleotides agree with TRBD1. Trimming removed 8 bases from V and 7 bases from J; junction bases left unmatched: 4. The CDR3 loop spans 10 amino acids. Germline V gene lookup returns CDR1 DFQATT and CDR2 SNEGSKA (reference sequence). CDR3 in amino acids: CSTTGLGYTF. In nucleotides, the CDR3 is TGCAGTACGACAGGGCTTGGCTACACCTTC.

This clone was counted between two and nine times. The chain employs TRBV7-2 and TRBJ2-7; 10 bases align to TRBD2. Germline trimming cut 1 base from V and 2 bases from J; bases unmatched to any gene: 2. From germline, CDR1 is SGHTA and CDR2 FQGNSA. The CDR3 length is 15 residues. CDR3 nucleotides: TGTGCCAGCAGCTTAGGTAGCGGGAGGACCTACGAGCAGTACGTC. Its protein product is CASSLGSGRTYEQYV.

The J gene is TRBJ1-4, the V gene TRBV19, with TRBD1 identical over 7 bases. Losses at the gene ends were 6 bases for V and 4 bases for J; bases not matched to a gene: 8. The CDR3 sequence is 15 residues long. Germline CDR1 and CDR2: LNHDA and SQIVND (reference sequence). The DNA of the CDR3 is TGTGCCAGTAGACTCGGGACAGCTATTAATGAAAAACTGTTTTTT. This sequence encodes CASRLGTAINEKLFF.

Remarks on this clone: Since no conserved phenylalanine or tryptophan closes the CDR3, a read error is the likely cause. Because the CDR3's place on the DNA is in doubt, the DNA is left out and the CDR3 is given as listed by TCRdb. Other DNA sequences from this sample encode an identical CDR3 as well. The chain uses TRBV11-3 and TRBJ2-7. CDR1 and CDR2 from the germline V gene are SGHNT and YENEEA. The CDR3 region is 13 residues in length, termini included. The CDR3 protein is CASSLDLNRRVGL.

V usage is TRBV10-2 and J usage is TRBJ1-2; 10 bases map to TRBD1. CDR3 size: 15 residues. V lost 4 bases to trimming and J lost 4 bases; unmatched junction nucleotides: 6. The germline V gene encodes CDR1 WSHSY and CDR2 SAAADI. The CDR3 loop is CASSAATGGFYGYTF. The CDR3 DNA reads as TGCGCCAGCAGTGCCGCGACAGGGGGCTTCTATGGCTACACCTTC.

The chain recombines TRBV27 with TRBJ2-7; TRBD1 matches 12 bases. Germline CDR1 and CDR2: MNHEY and SMNVEV (reference sequence). Trimming at V came to 2 bases and at J to 3 bases, leaving 2 bases not matched to a gene. The CDR3 contains 15 residues. In nucleotides, the CDR3 is TGTGCCAGCAGTTTACGGGACAGGGGGCTCTACGAGCAGTACTTC. Protein sequence: CASSLRDRGLYEQYF.

This clone has only a few counts. The V gene is TRBV6-5, the J gene TRBJ1-2, with no clear D. Germline lookup yields CDR1 MNHEY and CDR2 SVGAGI. The V end was cut by 8 bases, the J end by 3 bases, with 19 bases between. The CDR3 is 15 amino acids. CDR3 region: CASSLGGWNDYGYTF. DNA of the CDR3: TGTGCCAGCTCACTGGGAGGGTGGAATGACTATGGCTACACCTTC.

This chain joins TRBV7-9 and TRBJ1-4; 7 bases fit TRBD1. This CDR3 spans 14 amino acids. Trimming took 2 bases from V and 12 from J; bases not matched to a gene: 9. CDR1 and CDR2 from the germline V gene are SEHNR and FQNEAQ (reference sequence). For the CDR3, the DNA is TGTGCCAGCAGCTTACTCTCGGGACAGTCGGAACTGTTTTTT. Its protein is CASSLLSGQSELFF.

J is TRBJ2-5 and V is TRBV11-3; D is possibly TRBD2 (5 bases). From germline, CDR1 is SGHNT and CDR2 YENEEA. The V and J ends lost 3 bases and 2 bases respectively, with 19 bases between them. This CDR3 comprises 17 residues. The CDR3 protein is CASSLGGFGPMQETQYF. The CDR3 DNA sequence: TGTGCCAGCAGCTTGGGCGGGTTCGGACCTATGCAAGAGACCCAGTACTTC.

The chain links TRBV30 to TRBJ2-1; 8 bases fit TRBD2. V lost 5 bases and J lost 7; bases outside the gene matches: 7. CDR3 size: 13 residues. Germline V CDR1 and CDR2: GTSNPN, SVGIG (reference sequence). The CDR3 bases are TGTGCCTGGTTAGCGGGACTGCATAATGAGCAGTTCTTC. The encoded protein is CAWLAGLHNEQFF.